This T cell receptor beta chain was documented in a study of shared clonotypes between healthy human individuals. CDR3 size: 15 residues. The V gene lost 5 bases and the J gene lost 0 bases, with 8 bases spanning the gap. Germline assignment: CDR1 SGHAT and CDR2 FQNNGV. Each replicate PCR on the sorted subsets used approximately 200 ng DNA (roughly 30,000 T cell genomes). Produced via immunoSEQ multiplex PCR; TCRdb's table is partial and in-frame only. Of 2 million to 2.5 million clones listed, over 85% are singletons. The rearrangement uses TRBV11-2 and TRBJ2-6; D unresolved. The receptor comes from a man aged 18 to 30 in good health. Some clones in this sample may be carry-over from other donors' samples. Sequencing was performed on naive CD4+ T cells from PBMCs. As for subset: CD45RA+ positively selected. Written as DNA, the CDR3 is TGTGCCAGCAGCCCAAGGATCTCTGGGGCCAACGTCCTGACTTTC. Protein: CASSPRISGANVLTF.